The rows below give T cell receptor beta chains drawn from one sample of a study of CD8 T cells in ankylosing spondylitis. TCRdb passed the 5' RACE reads through MiXCR, listing each CDR3 protein once. The top ten hold under 0.9% of the sample, which has 350,000 to 550,000 distinct CDR3 sequences, roughly 26% seen once. The sample consisted of blood, either unsorted or a sorted T cell fraction (not recorded which). These receptors were obtained from a male donor with ankylosing spondylitis. Each CDR3 is given with its conserved first and last residue. Fields, in order: D gene, clone size, V gene, J gene, CDR3 protein, CDR3 DNA. The D gene is left open where the match is weak. Expanded clones are given a class, and other clones once, few, many or no size at all.

>TRBD2|few|TRBV5-1|TRBJ2-1
CASSSSSGSAAYNEQFF
TGCGCCAGCAGCTCCTCTAGCGGGAGCGCCGCCTACAATGAGCAGTTCTTC
>TRBD2|few|TRBV6-1|TRBJ2-3
CASSELAGWYNTDTQYF
TGTGCCAGCAGTGAACTAGCGGGGTGGTACAACACAGATACGCAGTATTTT
>NA|NA|TRBV5-1|TRBJ2-1
CASSLSLAVRQFF
TGCGCCAGCAGCTTGAGTCTTGCCGTGAGGCAGTTCTTC
>NA|few|TRBV20-1|TRBJ1-1
CSGLAGGNTEAFF
TGCAGTGGGTTAGCGGGGGGGAACACTGAAGCTTTCTTT
>NA|NA|TRBV5-1|TRBJ2-7
CASSLSQGYEQYF
TGCGCCAGCAGCTTGAGCCAAGGCTACGAGCAGTACTTC
>NA|NA|TRBV9|TRBJ2-3
CASSVSADGDTQYF
TGTGCCAGCAGCGTCTCGGCCGACGGAGATACGCAGTATTTT
>NA|NA|TRBV29-1|TRBJ1-1
CSVEGGTVMNTEAFF
TGCAGCGTTGAAGGGGGGACGGTCATGAACACTGAAGCTTTCTTT
>NA|NA|TRBV7-9|TRBJ2-6
CASSFYREVLTF
TGTGCCAGCAGCTTTTACAGGGAGGTCCTGACTTTC
>TRBD2|NA|TRBV29-1|TRBJ2-1
CSTAEGGTGNEQFF
TGCAGCACTGCGGAGGGAGGGACTGGCAATGAGCAGTTCTTC
>NA|NA|TRBV5-1|TRBJ2-3
CASSQRDYTDTQYF
TGCGCCAGCAGCCAACGGGATTACACAGATACGCAGTATTTT
>NA|NA|TRBV5-6|TRBJ2-1
CASSLGLMKQFF
TGTGCCAGCAGCCTGGGACTGATGAAGCAGTTCTTC
>NA|few|TRBV14|TRBJ1-2
CASSPETKKTLYYGYTF
TGTGCCAGCAGCCCTGAGACCAAAAAGACACTTTACTATGGCTACACCTTC
>NA|NA|TRBV18|TRBJ2-1
CASSPGIVPYNEQFF
TGTGCCAGCTCACCCGGGATAGTTCCCTACAATGAGCAGTTCTTC
>NA|NA|TRBV20-1|TRBJ2-3
CSVGRSQSDTQYF
TGCAGTGTAGGGCGGAGTCAGTCAGATACGCAGTATTTT
>NA|NA|TRBV5-1|TRBJ2-2
CASSFRSKNTGELFF
TGCGCCAGCAGCTTTAGGTCGAAGAACACCGGGGAGCTGTTTTTT
>NA|few|TRBV7-2|TRBJ1-5
CASSFEGRQPQHF
TGTGCCAGCAGCTTTGAGGGTCGGCAGCCCCAGCATTTT
>TRBD1|NA|TRBV5-5|TRBJ1-4
CASSLTGGVANEKLFF
TGTGCCAGCAGCTTGACAGGGGGGGTTGCTAATGAAAAACTGTTTTTT
>NA|few|TRBV12-3/TRBV12-4|TRBJ2-7
CASSSAGRGNYEQYF
TGTGCCAGCAGTTCCGCGGGACGGGGGAACTACGAGCAGTACTTC
>NA|NA|TRBV29-1|TRBJ1-1
CSVVDKGNTEAFF
TGCAGCGTTGTCGATAAAGGAAACACTGAAGCTTTCTTT
>TRBD1|few|TRBV29-1|TRBJ2-7
CSVRGQPNSYEQYF
TGCAGCGTTAGGGGACAGCCTAATTCCTACGAGCAGTACTTC
>TRBD1|few|TRBV20-1|TRBJ2-1
CSATDRVSYNEQFF
TGCAGTGCCACTGACAGGGTGTCCTACAATGAGCAGTTCTTC
>NA|NA|TRBV12-3/TRBV12-4|TRBJ2-1
CASSLVDPSYNEQFF
TGTGCCAGCAGTTTAGTGGATCCTAGCTACAATGAGCAGTTCTTC
>NA|few|TRBV29-1|TRBJ2-3
CSVERGSTDTQYF
TGCAGCGTTGAACGGGGCAGCACAGATACGCAGTATTTT
>NA|few|TRBV7-8|TRBJ1-2
CASSLGWGVLGYTF
TGTGCCAGCAGCTTAGGCTGGGGAGTGCTTGGCTACACCTTC
>TRBD2|NA|TRBV6-5|TRBJ2-7
CASSLSGRAYEQYF
TGTGCCAGCAGTTTAAGCGGGAGGGCCTACGAGCAGTACTTC
>NA|NA|TRBV5-1|TRBJ2-1
CASGSQGQGGNEQFF
TGCGCCAGCGGATCCCAGGGGCAGGGGGGCAATGAGCAGTTCTTC
>TRBD2|NA|TRBV5-1|TRBJ2-3
CASSLAGGRTDTQYF
TGCGCCAGCAGCTTGGCGGGAGGCCGTACAGATACGCAGTATTTT
>TRBD2|NA|TRBV12-3/TRBV12-4|TRBJ2-1
CACSLSPEGLAAYNEQFF
TGTGCCTGCAGTTTAAGCCCGGAGGGACTAGCGGCCTACAATGAGCAGTTCTTC
>NA|NA|TRBV29-1|TRBJ2-2
CSALGAGLRTGELFF
TGCAGCGCCCTAGGGGCGGGACTTCGCACCGGGGAGCTGTTTTTT
>NA|NA|TRBV27|TRBJ2-1
CASSLKRRAYNEQFF
TGTGCCAGCAGTTTAAAGCGGCGGGCCTACAATGAGCAGTTCTTC
>TRBD2|NA|TRBV4-1|TRBJ2-5
CASSYLIAGGETQYF
TGCGCCAGCAGCTATCTAATAGCGGGAGGAGAGACCCAGTACTTC
>NA|NA|TRBV7-2|TRBJ2-7
CASSLGTHSYEQYF
TGTGCCAGCAGCCTCGGGACACACTCCTACGAGCAGTACTTC
>NA|NA|TRBV27|TRBJ2-2
CASSFWQGNTGELFF
TGTGCCAGCAGTTTTTGGCAGGGGAACACCGGGGAGCTGTTTTTT
>TRBD2|NA|TRBV5-1|TRBJ2-3
CASAGGAGLTDTQYF
TGCGCCAGCGCTGGAGGAGCGGGACTTACAGATACGCAGTATTTT
>NA|few|TRBV7-8|TRBJ2-7
CASSGWRSYEQYF
TGTGCCAGCAGCGGATGGCGCTCCTACGAGCAGTACTTC
>NA|NA|TRBV9|TRBJ2-5
CASSVGGWETQYF
TGTGCCAGCAGCGTAGGGGGTTGGGAGACCCAGTACTTC
>NA|NA|TRBV25-1|TRBJ2-7
CASSEYRAGPYEQYF
TGTGCCAGCAGTGAATATCGAGCAGGGCCCTACGAGCAGTACTTC
>TRBD2|few|TRBV6-1|TRBJ2-1
CASTIAGVSYNEQFF
TGTGCCAGCACTATAGCGGGGGTCTCCTACAATGAGCAGTTCTTC
>NA|NA|TRBV3-1|TRBJ2-5
CASSQGLGGETQYF
TGTGCCAGCAGCCAAGGTCTCGGCGGTGAGACCCAGTACTTC
>TRBD1|NA|TRBV12-3/TRBV12-4|TRBJ2-7
CASRRQGIHEQYF
TGTGCCAGCAGAAGACAGGGGATTCACGAGCAGTACTTC
>NA|few|TRBV5-5|TRBJ2-3
CASSASRRSTDTQYF
TGTGCCAGCAGCGCTTCTCGACGGAGCACAGATACGCAGTATTTT
>NA|few|TRBV10-3|TRBJ1-1
CATIENTEAFF
TGTGCCACCATAGAAAACACTGAAGCTTTCTTT
>NA|few|TRBV3-1|TRBJ1-1
CASSPYGAVAFF
TGTGCCAGCAGCCCCTATGGGGCTGTAGCTTTCTTT
>TRBD1|NA|TRBV20-1|TRBJ2-1
CSARRDRFNEQFF
TGCAGTGCTAGGAGGGACAGATTCAATGAGCAGTTCTTC
>NA|few|TRBV20-1|TRBJ2-7
CSARWGGGRYEQYF
TGCAGTGCCAGATGGGGCGGCGGAAGATACGAGCAGTACTTC
>TRBD2|NA|TRBV18|TRBJ2-1
CASSPAGARNEQFF
TGTGCCAGCTCCCCAGCGGGAGCGCGCAATGAGCAGTTCTTC
>TRBD2|few|TRBV20-1|TRBJ2-3
CSARRTSGSFDTQYF
TGCAGTGCTCGCCGGACTAGCGGGAGTTTCGATACGCAGTATTTT
>TRBD2|NA|TRBV5-6|TRBJ2-1
CASSLSLAGTDEQFF
TGTGCCAGCAGCTTGAGTCTAGCGGGAACCGATGAGCAGTTCTTC
>TRBD1|few|TRBV18|TRBJ2-1
CASSPQTGVLHYNEQFF
TGTGCCAGCTCACCCCAGACAGGGGTCCTCCATTACAATGAGCAGTTCTTC
>NA|few|TRBV20-1|TRBJ1-2
CSASLEGNYGYTF
TGCAGTGCTTCTTTGGAGGGGAACTATGGCTACACCTTC
>TRBD1|few|TRBV5-5|TRBJ2-7
CASSLTGGEQYF
TGTGCCAGCAGCTTGACAGGGGGCGAGCAGTACTTC
>NA|few|TRBV11-2|TRBJ2-5
CASSSRGTYQETQYF
TGTGCCAGCAGCTCACGCGGGACTTACCAAGAGACCCAGTACTTC
>NA|NA|TRBV29-1|TRBJ1-2
CSGGGANYGYTF
TGCAGCGGGGGGGGAGCTAACTATGGCTACACCTTC
>NA|NA|TRBV10-2|TRBJ2-5
CASSESGSQETQYF
TGCGCCAGCAGTGAGTCGGGATCACAAGAGACCCAGTACTTC
>TRBD1|NA|TRBV3-1|TRBJ2-5
CASATRQGAFQETQYF
TGTGCCAGCGCGACGAGACAGGGGGCTTTTCAAGAGACCCAGTACTTC
>NA|few|TRBV12-3/TRBV12-4|TRBJ2-7
CASSREGSLSYEQYF
TGTGCCAGCAGCCGCGAAGGATCACTCTCCTACGAGCAGTACTTC
>NA|NA|TRBV11-3|TRBJ2-1
CASSLNRDHYNEQFF
TGTGCCAGCAGCTTAAACCGGGACCATTACAATGAGCAGTTCTTC
>NA|few|TRBV10-2|TRBJ2-7
CASSEGGVYEQYF
TGCGCCAGCAGTGAAGGGGGTGTCTACGAGCAGTACTTC
>NA|NA|TRBV20-1|TRBJ1-4
CSARDMALGEKLFF
TGCAGTGCTAGAGATATGGCCCTTGGTGAAAAACTGTTTTTT